The 19 T cell receptor beta chains below come from one sample, sequenced in a study of blood T cell repertoires in COVID-19. TCRdb's copy holds only in-frame clones and misses some; the assay was immunoSEQ multiplex PCR. The sample shows roughly 30,000 clones, more than 70% of them seen only once. The sequencing sample was made of peripheral blood. These receptors were taken from a human donor in a cohort sampled during active COVID-19.

The J gene is TRBJ2-2, the V gene TRBV19; 10 bases align to TRBD1. The CDR3 sequence is 16 residues long. J was trimmed by 4 bases and V by 5 bases; bases with no gene match: 7. CDR1 is LNHDA and CDR2 is SQIVND in the germline V gene (reference sequence). The CDR3 sequence: CASSPRQGAGTGELFF. The CDR3 DNA reads as TGTGCCAGTAGTCCTCGACAGGGGGCGGGCACCGGGGAGCTGTTTTTT.

This rearrangement joins TRBV11-2 to TRBJ2-5, with 15 bases fitting TRBD2. With V trimmed by 5 bases and J by 4 bases, 11 bases remained unmatched. The CDR3 loop spans 18 amino acids. Germline V CDR1 and CDR2: SGHAT, FQNNGV. CDR3 bases: TGTGCCAGCAGCCACATAGTTCCGGGACTAGCGGGGGGAGAGACCCAGTACTTC. It codes for CASSHIVPGLAGGETQYF.

V is TRBV30 and J is TRBJ2-5; D gene unclear. The germline V gene has CDR1 GTSNPN and CDR2 SVGIG (reference sequence). This CDR3 has 14 residues. V was clipped by 0 bases and J by 1 base, with 9 bases between them. As DNA, the CDR3 is TGTGCCTGGAGTGTACAAAACAGCCAAGAGACCCAGTACTTC. It translates to CAWSVQNSQETQYF.

CDR3 DNA sequence: TGTGCCAGCAGCCCAGGACTAGCGGGTATTCGGGAGACCCAGTACTTC. This gives the protein CASSPGLAGIRETQYF. The chain joins TRBV14 to TRBJ2-5; TRBD2 agrees at 11 bases. The ends lost 4 bases at V and 5 bases at J; junction bases unmatched: 9. The CDR3 contains 16 residues. CDR1 and CDR2 from the germline V gene are SGHDN and FVKESK.

This chain uses TRBV19 with TRBJ1-5; D possibly corresponds to TRBD1 (5 bases). Trimming shortened V by 5 bases and J by 9 bases, and 11 bases separated the two germline ends. Germline CDR1 LNHDA, CDR2 SQIVND (reference sequence). The CDR3 contains 12 residues. Here the CDR3 reads CASSPQGGPQHF. The CDR3 region has the DNA TGTGCCAGTAGTCCTCAGGGTGGGCCCCAGCATTTT.

The V and J genes are TRBV6-2 or TRBV6-3 and TRBJ2-7; TRBD1 is a possible D gene (6 bases). Looked up from germline, CDR1 is MNHEY and CDR2 is SVGEGT. V lost 6 bases and J 0 bases, leaving 12 bases between the germline ends. The CDR3 spans 14 residues. The CDR3 loop reads CASRYRDNSYEQYF. Here the CDR3 DNA reads TGTGCCAGCAGGTACCGGGACAACTCCTACGAGCAGTACTTC.

In its sample, this clone was seen once. The chain has TRBV5-1 and TRBJ2-5, with 9 bases lining up with TRBD2. Trimming took 0 bases from V and 3 from J; bases not matched to a gene: 3. The CDR3 runs to 15 residues. Germline V gives CDR1 SGHRS, CDR2 YFSETQ. The CDR3 here is CASSLASSGKETQYF. CDR3 DNA: TGCGCCAGCAGCTTGGCCTCTAGCGGGAAAGAGACCCAGTACTTC.

The chain employs TRBV7-8 and TRBJ1-1; 10 bases fit TRBD1. J lost 7 bases, V lost 4 bases, and 12 bases had no gene match. The CDR3 is made up of 16 amino acids. The V gene's germline CDR1 is SGHVS and CDR2 FQNEAQ. Written as DNA, the CDR3 is TGTGCCAGCAGCTCCGGGACAGGGGTGGGCCTAAATGAAGCTTTCTTT. This sequence encodes CASSSGTGVGLNEAFF.

The gene calls are TRBV29-1 and TRBJ2-1; maybe TRBD1 (5 bases). Germline V gene sequence: CDR1 SQVTM, CDR2 ANQGSEA. Deletions cut 4 bases from V and 2 bases from J, with 9 bases between. The CDR3 runs 13 residues. The CDR3 sequence is CSVGGAAYNEQFF. CDR3 coding DNA: TGCAGCGTTGGTGGGGCTGCCTACAATGAGCAGTTCTTC.

The chain links TRBV14 to TRBJ2-3; D perhaps matches TRBD1 (5 bases). From germline, CDR1 is SGHDN and CDR2 FVKESK. The V and J ends lost 4 bases and 0 bases respectively, with 11 bases between them. This CDR3 has 15 amino acids. Written as DNA, the CDR3 is TGTGCCAGCAGCCTTCACCAGGGAAGCACAGATACGCAGTATTTT. Its translation: CASSLHQGSTDTQYF.

The chain is built from TRBV6-4 and TRBJ2-2; D perhaps matches TRBD1 (6 bases). This CDR3 has 15 residues. Per the germline V gene, CDR1 is MRHNA and CDR2 is SNTAGT. V was trimmed by 3 bases and J by 4 bases, leaving 12 bases between them. The CDR3 reads CASSERQDLTGELFF. The CDR3 DNA sequence: TGTGCCAGCAGTGAAAGACAGGATCTCACCGGGGAGCTGTTTTTT.

The chain joins TRBV4-2 to TRBJ2-5, with TRBD2 identical over 7 bases. The junction had 21 bases not matched to a gene; V was cut back by 4 bases and J by 4 bases. The germline gives CDR1 LGHNA, CDR2 YNFKEQ. The CDR3 has 19 amino acids. CDR3 region: CASSLQFGAAAGMGETQYF. The CDR3 region has the DNA TGTGCCAGCAGCCTACAGTTCGGGGCGGCAGCGGGAATGGGAGAGACCCAGTACTTC.

The chain links TRBV9 to TRBJ2-1, with TRBD2 matching over 8 bases. J was trimmed by 7 bases and V by 3 bases; bases with no gene match: 6. This CDR3 contains 14 residues. Germline values: CDR1 SGDLS, CDR2 YYNGEE. CDR3: CASSGGLAPNEQFF. In DNA form, the CDR3 reads TGTGCCAGCAGCGGCGGACTAGCTCCGAATGAGCAGTTCTTC.

The chain is built from TRBV6-5 and TRBJ2-7; the match to TRBD1 covers 8 bases. The CDR3 has 14 residues. The germline CDR1 and CDR2 sequences are MNHEY and SVGAGI. The ends lost 8 bases at V and 5 bases at J; junction bases unmatched: 11. The CDR3 DNA is TGTGCCAGCCGATTTCGGGACAGGCCAGACGAGCAGTACTTC. It encodes CASRFRDRPDEQYF.

The chain couples TRBV5-5 to TRBJ2-1, with D possibly TRBD2 on 6 matching bases. CDR1 SGHKS and CDR2 YYEKEE come from the germline V gene (reference sequence). CDR3 size: 15 residues. V lost 0 bases and J 4 bases, leaving 11 bases between the germline ends. CDR3 sequence: CASSLGPAGYNEQFF. CDR3 DNA: TGTGCCAGCAGCTTGGGGCCAGCGGGTTACAATGAGCAGTTCTTC.

The chain recombines TRBV28 with TRBJ2-4, with D possibly matching TRBD2 (7 bases). V lost 7 bases and J lost 5, with 12 bases in between. From germline, CDR1 is MDHEN and CDR2 SYDVKM. The CDR3 totals 13 residues. The CDR3 coding sequence is TGTGCCAGCAACAGGGAGGGCCAAAACATTCAGTACTTC. Translating gives CASNREGQNIQYF.

The chain has TRBV20-1 and TRBJ2-7, with 7 bases identical to TRBD2. Germline CDR1 is DFQATT and CDR2 is SNEGSKA (reference sequence). The length of the CDR3 is 11 residues. V was pared by 7 bases and J by 2 bases, with 2 bases of the junction left unmatched. CDR3 sequence (DNA): TGCAGTGGGGGAGGGGCCTACGAGCAGTACTTC. This codes for CSGGGAYEQYF.

In DNA form, the CDR3 reads TGTGCCAGCAGACGCCTCGACAGGGTCACCTTC. Encoded protein: CASRRLDRVTF. The chain links TRBV6-5 to TRBJ1-2; 7 bases match TRBD1. The V gene end was trimmed by 6 bases and the J gene end by 13 bases; junction bases not matched to a gene: 8. The CDR3 runs to 11 residues. Germline lookup yields CDR1 MNHEY and CDR2 SVGAGI.

In this sample, this clone turned up once. The CDR3: CASSVRAGVYNEQFF. CDR3 nucleotide sequence: TGTGCCAGCAGCGTACGGGCGGGGGTCTACAATGAGCAGTTCTTC. The V and J genes are TRBV9 and TRBJ2-1, with 7 bases aligning to TRBD2. V shed 1 base and J 3 bases; nucleotides not matched to a gene: 4. The germline V gene encodes CDR1 SGDLS and CDR2 YYNGEE. The CDR3 has 15 residues. Together with reference TRBV9 and TRBJ2-1, the CDR3 gives the full variable domain: DSGVTQTPKHLITATGQRVTLRCSPRSGDLSVYWYQQSLDQGLQFLIQYYNGEERAKGNILERFSAQQFPDLHSELNLSSLELGDSALYFCASSVRAGVYNEQFFGPGTRLTVL.